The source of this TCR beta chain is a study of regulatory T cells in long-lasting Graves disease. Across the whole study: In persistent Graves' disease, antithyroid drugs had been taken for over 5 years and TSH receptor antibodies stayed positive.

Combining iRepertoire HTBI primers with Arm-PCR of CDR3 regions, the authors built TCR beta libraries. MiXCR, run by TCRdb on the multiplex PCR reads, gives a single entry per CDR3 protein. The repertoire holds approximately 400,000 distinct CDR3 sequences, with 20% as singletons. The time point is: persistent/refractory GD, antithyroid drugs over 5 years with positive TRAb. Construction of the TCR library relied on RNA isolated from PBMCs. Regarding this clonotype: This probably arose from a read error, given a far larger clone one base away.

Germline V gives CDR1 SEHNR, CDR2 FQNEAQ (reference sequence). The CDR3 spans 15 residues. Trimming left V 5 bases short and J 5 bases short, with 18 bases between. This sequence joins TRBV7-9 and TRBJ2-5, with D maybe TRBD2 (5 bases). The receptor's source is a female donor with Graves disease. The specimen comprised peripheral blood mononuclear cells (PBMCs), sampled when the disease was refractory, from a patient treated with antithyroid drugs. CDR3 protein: CASSSVARSLETQYF. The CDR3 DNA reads TGTGCCAGCAGCAGTGTAGCGAGAAGCTTGGAGACCCAGTACTTC.